The 3 T cell receptor beta chains reported below all come from one sample, sequenced in a study of immune heterogeneity within non-small cell lung tumors. Template input was genomic DNA from bulk tumor (approximately 640 ng per sample). Every primary tumor yielded several biopsies, spaced far apart, that were taken during surgery. Those enrolled were patients newly diagnosed with untreated non-small cell lung cancer and undergoing curative surgery. For the TCR beta CDR3, multiplex PCR with 32 V and 13 J primers performed the amplification. MiXCR, applied by TCRdb to the multiplex PCR reads, yields one record per CDR3 protein. This sample yields roughly 4,000 distinct CDR3 sequences, of which around 24% are seen a single time; roughly 9.8% belongs to the top ten. The sample taken for sequencing was lung tumor tissue. The receptors here all came from a middle-aged man with non-small cell lung cancer.

By frequency in the sample, this clonotype is medium-sized (0.01 to 0.1%). This CDR3 is CASRTGSLGYGYTF. Written as DNA, the CDR3 is TGTGCCAGCAGAACAGGGTCCCTGGGGTATGGCTACACCTTC. The rearrangement links TRBV6-1 to TRBJ1-2; D might be TRBD1 (6 bases). The CDR3 runs 14 residues. Germline V lookup: CDR1 MNHNS, CDR2 SASEGT. V shed 6 bases and J shed 5 bases, with 16 bases lying between them.

This clonotype was recorded once. The V and J genes are TRBV20-1 and TRBJ2-7; possible D gene TRBD2, 5 bases. V gave up 7 bases and J gave up 4 bases, with 23 bases separating them. The CDR3 runs 15 residues. The V gene's germline CDR1 is DFQATT and CDR2 SNEGSKA (reference sequence). The CDR3 loop is CSVSVSAEGPYEQYF. Here the CDR3 DNA reads TGCAGTGTTAGTGTGTCAGCGGAAGGCCCTTACGAGCAGTACTTC.

Within the sample, this clonotype is medium-sized. V is TRBV20-1 and J is TRBJ2-1, with TRBD2 matching over 13 bases. The trim removed 6 bases at V and 7 bases at J, leaving 9 bases unmatched. The CDR3 length is 15 residues. Per germline, CDR1 DFQATT and CDR2 SNEGSKA (reference sequence). This CDR3 is CSATRTSGSWNEQFF. The CDR3 DNA reads TGCAGTGCGACACGGACTAGCGGGAGTTGGAATGAGCAGTTCTTC.